Shown below are 6 T cell receptor beta chains from a single sample sequenced in a study of blood T cell repertoires in COVID-19. Here immunoSEQ multiplex PCR was the method, and the copy in TCRdb shows in-frame clones only, minus some. The table lists about 160,000 clones, 70% to 90% of them singletons. The sequencing sample was made of peripheral blood. These receptors originate from a man between 35 and 55 years old who had recovered from COVID-19.

The rearrangement joins TRBV7-2 to TRBJ2-7; 9 nucleotides agree with TRBD1. The CDR3 totals 15 residues. Germline CDR1 and CDR2: SGHTA and FQGNSA. Trimming at V came to 1 base and at J to 6 bases, leaving 7 bases not matched to a gene. CDR3 residues: CASSLVGAQGAEQYF. The CDR3 nucleotides read TGTGCCAGCAGCTTAGTGGGGGCACAGGGGGCCGAGCAGTACTTC. Together with reference TRBV7-2 and TRBJ2-7, the CDR3 gives the full variable domain: GAGVSQSPSNKVTEKGKDVELRCDPISGHTALYWYRQSLGQGLEFLIYFQGNSAPDKSGLPSDRFSAERTGGSVSTLTIQRTQQEDSAVYLCASSLVGAQGAEQYFGPGTRLTVT.

The V and J genes are TRBV7-6 and TRBJ2-3; TRBD1 matches at 9 bases. Germline V gives CDR1 SGHVS, CDR2 FNYEAQ. V was pared by 6 bases and J by 7 bases, with 11 bases of the junction left unmatched. This CDR3 has 15 amino acids. The CDR3 reads CASREWTGERNTQYF. In DNA form, the CDR3 reads TGTGCCAGCAGGGAATGGACAGGGGAAAGGAATACGCAGTATTTT. Filled out from reference TRBV7-6 and TRBJ2-3, the complete variable domain reads GAGVSQSPRYKVTKRGQDVALRCDPISGHVSLYWYRQALGQGPEFLTYFNYEAQQDKSGLPNDRFSAERPEGSISTLTIQRTEQRDSAMYRCASREWTGERNTQYFGPGTRLTVL.

The V call is TRBV11-3, the J call TRBJ2-7; tentative D call: TRBD2 (6 bases). This CDR3 is built from 13 residues. Between the trimmed V and J ends, which lost 5 bases and 3 bases, there was a span of 11 bases. Germline-derived CDR1 and CDR2 are SGHNT and YENEEA. The CDR3 DNA sequence: TGTGCCAGCAGCCGCCCCGGGGGCTACGAGCAGTACTTC. Its protein product is CASSRPGGYEQYF.

This rearrangement joins TRBV27 to TRBJ1-5, with TRBD1 matching over 7 bases. The CDR3 is made up of 14 amino acids. Per the germline V gene, CDR1 is MNHEY and CDR2 is SMNVEV (reference sequence). V shed 1 base, J shed 5 bases, and the junction held 2 bases outside the gene matches. The CDR3 loop reads CASSLWQGDQPQHF. The CDR3 coding sequence is TGTGCCAGCAGTTTATGGCAGGGGGATCAGCCCCAGCATTTT.

This clone was counted once. This rearrangement joins TRBV19 to TRBJ2-5; TRBD1 might be the D (5 bases). V lost 3 bases, J lost 3 bases, and 8 bases lay in between. The germline V gene encodes CDR1 LNHDA and CDR2 SQIVND (reference sequence). The length of the CDR3 is 13 residues. CDR3 sequence (DNA): TGTGCCAGTAGTATTTGGGGCGAAGAGACCCAGTACTTC. Encoded protein: CASSIWGEETQYF.

This clone has just one count. The genes are TRBV9 and TRBJ2-5; 7 nucleotides match TRBD2. V gave up 0 bases and J gave up 1 base; unmatched junction bases: 3. Germline V CDR1 and CDR2: SGDLS, YYNGEE. This CDR3 region has 15 residues. The CDR3 sequence is CASSVVAGSQETQYF. The CDR3 bases are TGTGCCAGCAGCGTAGTAGCGGGCAGCCAAGAGACCCAGTACTTC.